This T cell receptor beta chain was recovered during a study of shared clonotypes between healthy human individuals. The V gene end was trimmed by 0 bases and the J gene end by 3 bases; junction bases not matched to a gene: 4. CDR3 length: 16 residues. CDR1 and CDR2 from the germline V gene are LNHNV and YYDKDF (reference sequence). Method: immunoSEQ multiplex PCR; TCRdb's copy keeps in-frame clones and lacks some. This table holds approximately 510,000 clones, around 74% found once. The J gene is TRBJ1-5, the V gene TRBV15, with TRBD1 identical over 8 bases. The receptor was isolated from a woman aged 40 to 50 in good health. Some clones in this sample may be carry-over from other donors' samples. Sequences were obtained from PBMCs. In nucleotides, the CDR3 is TGTGCCACCAGCAGAGATAGGGACAGGATCAATCAGCCCCAGCATTTT. Its protein product is CATSRDRDRINQPQHF. The full variable domain, its missing parts supplied by reference TRBV15 and TRBJ1-5, is DAMVIQNPRYQVTQFGKPVTLSCSQTLNHNVMYWYQQKSSQAPKLLFHYYDKDFNNEADTPDNFQSRRPNTSFCFLDIRSPGLGDTAMYLCATSRDRDRINQPQHFGDGTRLSIL.